This TCR beta chain derives from a study of T cells after yellow fever vaccination. Germline V gene sequence: CDR1 ENHRY, CDR2 SYGVKD. The junction had 0 bases not matched to a gene; V was cut back by 2 bases and J by 1 base. This CDR3 contains 16 residues. Conversion of TCR transcripts into cDNA relied on 5'RACE template switching, which added a universal primer site and UMIs. Using its own MiXCR run on the 5' RACE reads, TCRdb lists one record per CDR3 protein. The sample shows around 49,000 distinct CDR3 sequences, 6.5% to 8.5% of them seen only once. The table lists this clonotype with many counts.

The sample in question was CD8+ T cells not binding an NS4B(214-222) dextramer, sorted from PBMCs, obtained 45 days after the yellow fever booster vaccination. The source of this sequence is a young man who received the YFV17D yellow fever vaccine. This chain connects TRBV10-3 to TRBJ2-7; 15 bases map to TRBD2. The CDR3 protein is CAISEGLAGGSYEQYF. The DNA for the CDR3 is TGTGCCATCAGTGAGGGACTAGCGGGAGGGTCCTACGAGCAGTACTTC.